The sequence of this TCR beta chain was determined in a study of monozygotic twins with inflammatory bowel disease. TCRdb derives one entry per CDR3 protein from the 5' RACE reads, leaving out DNA. Listed are over 150,000 distinct CDR3 sequences; 2.4% falls within the top ten. The CDR3 runs to 13 residues. Germline lookup yields CDR1 SGHTA and CDR2 FQGNSA. The rearrangement joins TRBV7-2 to TRBJ2-1; TCRdb gives TRBD1 as the D gene, but with no DNA this cannot be confirmed. Specimen: blood. This TCR was recovered from a human donor with ulcerative colitis or Crohn's disease, or a healthy co-twin of an affected twin (not recorded which). CDR3 sequence: CASSDARGNEQFF.